This T cell receptor beta chain was identified during a study of memory CD4+ T cells and cytomegalovirus serostatus. TCRdb's copy holds only in-frame clones and misses some; the assay was immunoSEQ multiplex PCR. The top ten hold roughly 1% of the sample, which has some 60,000 clones, about 81% seen once. Single viable CD3+CD4+CD8-CD45RO+ cells were sorted as the memory CD4+ T cells. Serostatus was set by detecting CMV pp150, pp28, p38, p52 IgG. This clonotype was sampled from an adult in good health and CMV-seronegative. Sequenced input: memory CD4+ T cells from blood.

CDR3 sequence reads: CASSTGGPFNGYTF. CDR3 DNA: TGTGCCAGCTCAACCGGGGGCCCGTTCAATGGCTACACCTTC. This chain connects TRBV18 to TRBJ1-2; TRBD1 is a possible D gene (6 bases). The CDR3 is made up of 14 amino acids. The V gene lost 5 bases and the J gene lost 6 bases, with 16 bases spanning the gap. Germline CDR1 and CDR2: KGHSH and LQKENI. The variable domain in full, with the rest retrieved from reference TRBV18 and TRBJ1-2, is NAGVMQNPRHLVRRRGQEARLRCSPMKGHSHVYWYRQLPEEGLKFMVYLQKENIIDESGMPKERFSAEFPKEGPSILRIQQVVRGDSAAYFCASSTGGPFNGYTFGSGTRLTVV.